The 6 T cell receptor beta chains listed next were all sequenced from one sample in a study of lymphopenia after photon versus proton radiotherapy. Clones were sequenced by immunoSEQ multiplex PCR, and TCRdb holds only the in-frame ones, with some missing. The table shows about 29,000 clones, with about 91% occurring only once. This specimen consisted of peripheral blood, obtained from a patient treated with proton-based radiotherapy. Receptor source: a woman between 55 and 75 years old with cholangiocarcinoma. Some clones in this sample may be carry-over from other donors' samples.

The CDR3 DNA reads TGTGCCAGCAGCGCCCCGAGGGGGTACAGCACAGATACGCAGTATTTT. Residues: CASSAPRGYSTDTQYF. V usage is TRBV5-4 and J usage is TRBJ2-3; weak D call: TRBD1 (6 bases). The CDR3 contains 16 residues. Germline V CDR1 and CDR2: SGHNT, YYREEE (reference sequence). The V and J ends lost 4 bases and 0 bases respectively, with 15 bases between them.

The rearrangement uses TRBV13 and TRBJ1-1; tentatively, D is TRBD1 (5 bases). The germline gives CDR1 PRHDT, CDR2 FYEKMQ (reference sequence). The CDR3 covers 13 residues. V was clipped by 1 base and J by 6 bases, with 9 bases between them. CDR3: CASSLAGFAEAFF. Here the CDR3 DNA reads TGTGCCAGCAGCTTAGCAGGGTTCGCTGAAGCTTTCTTT.

This chain connects TRBV11-3 to TRBJ2-3; no firm D call. Germline lookup yields CDR1 SGHNT and CDR2 YENEEA. The V end lost 5 bases, the J end lost 8 bases, and 17 bases lay between the germline ends. The CDR3 has 14 residues. CDR3 amino acids: CASSPRPPGGTQYF. The CDR3 nucleotides are TGTGCCAGCAGCCCGAGACCCCCCGGCGGTACGCAGTATTTT. The full variable domain, rest sourced from reference TRBV11-3 and TRBJ2-3, is EAGVVQSPRYKIIEKKQPVAFWCNPISGHNTLYWYLQNLGQGPELLIRYENEEAVDDSQLPKDRFSAERLKGVDSTLKIQPAELGDSAVYLCASSPRPPGGTQYFGPGTRLTVL.

The chain recombines TRBV7-3 with TRBJ1-1; 7 nucleotides align to TRBD1. CDR1 SGHTA and CDR2 FQGTGA come from the germline V gene. The CDR3 sequence is 14 residues long. After removal of 4 bases from V and 11 bases from J, the junction contained 13 bases not matched to a gene. The CDR3 protein is CASSSLATGTVAFF. The CDR3 bases are TGTGCCAGCAGCTCCCTAGCGACAGGGACGGTCGCTTTCTTT.

The chain recombines TRBV5-1 with TRBJ2-3; 11 nucleotides match TRBD2. Germline V gene sequence: CDR1 SGHRS, CDR2 YFSETQ. The CDR3 runs 18 residues. V was clipped by 4 bases and J by 2 bases; unmatched bases: 12. The CDR3 reads CASSPGGLAGGTTDTQYF. The DNA of the CDR3 is TGCGCCAGCAGCCCCGGTGGGCTAGCGGGAGGAACCACAGATACGCAGTATTTT. Full variable domain (remainder filled in from reference TRBV5-1 and TRBJ2-3): KAGVTQTPRYLIKTRGQQVTLSCSPISGHRSVSWYQQTPGQGLQFLFEYFSETQRNKGNFPGRFSGRQFSNSRSEMNVSTLELGDSALYLCASSPGGLAGGTTDTQYFGPGTRLTVL.

The chain has TRBV19 and TRBJ1-2; D remains unclear. CDR1 and CDR2 from the germline V gene are LNHDA and SQIVND (reference sequence). V was trimmed by 6 bases and J by 7 bases, leaving 15 bases between them. This CDR3 is 13 amino acids long. The chain's CDR3 is CASSWLPFSGYTF. The CDR3 DNA is TGTGCCAGTAGCTGGTTACCATTCTCTGGCTACACCTTC.